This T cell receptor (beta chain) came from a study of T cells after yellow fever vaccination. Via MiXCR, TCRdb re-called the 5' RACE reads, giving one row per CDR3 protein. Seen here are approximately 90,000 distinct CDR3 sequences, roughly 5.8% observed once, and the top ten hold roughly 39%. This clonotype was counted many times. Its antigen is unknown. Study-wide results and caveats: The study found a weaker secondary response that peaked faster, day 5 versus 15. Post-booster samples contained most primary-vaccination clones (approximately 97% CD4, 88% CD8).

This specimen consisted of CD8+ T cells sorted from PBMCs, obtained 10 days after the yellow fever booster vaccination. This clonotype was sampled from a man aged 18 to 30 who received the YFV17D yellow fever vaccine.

The CDR3 loop is CSGQGFTGELFF. The CDR3, as DNA: TGCAGCGGGCAGGGTTTCACCGGGGAGCTGTTTTTT. The V gene is TRBV29-1, the J gene TRBJ2-2; maybe TRBD1 (5 bases). CDR3 length: 12 residues. Trimming took off 7 bases at V and 4 bases at J, with 10 bases between the two ends. Germline CDR1 is SQVTM and CDR2 is ANQGSEA.